The 25 T cell receptor beta chains given below trace back to one sample, sequenced in a study of T cell responses to AZD1222 COVID-19 vaccine. Method: immunoSEQ multiplex PCR; TCRdb's copy keeps in-frame clones and lacks some. Among about 150,000 clones listed, about 90% were seen once. The sample in question was peripheral blood, obtained on day 0 of AZD1222 vaccination. The receptors come from an adult in good health.

The rearrangement joins TRBV7-2 to TRBJ2-5; TRBD1 matches at 8 bases. CDR1 and CDR2 (germline): SGHTA, FQGNSA. The J segment lost 2 bases and the V segment lost 5 bases, leaving 4 bases of the junction unmatched. CDR3 length: 14 residues. CDR3 nucleotide sequence: TGTGCCAGCAGCCCCGGGGACAGGCAAGAGACCCAGTACTTC. Translating it yields CASSPGDRQETQYF.

In its sample, this clone was seen once. This sequence joins TRBV30 and TRBJ1-2; TRBD1 matches at 7 bases. The CDR3 contains 11 residues. The V gene's germline CDR1 is GTSNPN and CDR2 SVGIG (reference sequence). J gave up 5 bases and V 3 bases, and 0 bases lay outside the gene matches. The CDR3 DNA is TGTGCCTGGAGGACAGGGTATGGCTACACCTTC. The encoded protein is CAWRTGYGYTF.

The chain employs TRBV29-1 and TRBJ1-2, with D unclear. Germline loops: CDR1 SQVTM, CDR2 ANQGSEA. Trimming took off 3 bases at V and 7 bases at J, with 9 bases between the two ends. This CDR3 comprises 11 residues. CDR3 sequence reads: CSVETGSGYTF. The CDR3 region has the DNA TGCAGCGTTGAGACCGGTTCTGGCTACACCTTC.

In regard to this clone: Relative to the germline gene, one junction end is altered; a read error may explain this. The V gene is TRBV7-7, the J gene TRBJ1-2; 7 positions match TRBD1. The CDR3 has 18 amino acids. The germline V gene encodes CDR1 SSHAT and CDR2 FNYEAQ (reference sequence). The CDR3: CASSFSTGTVRTNYGYTF. The CDR3, as DNA: TGTGCTAGCAGCTTCAGCACCGGGACAGTCCGAACCAACTATGGCTACACCTTC.

V gene TRBV6-5 combines with J gene TRBJ1-5; the D is unclear. Trimming pared 6 bases from V and 0 bases from J, leaving 6 bases between. The germline CDR1 and CDR2 sequences are MNHEY and SVGAGI. The CDR3 is 13 amino acids. DNA of the CDR3: TGTGCCAGCAGACGAAATAGCAATCAGCCCCAGCATTTT. Its translation: CASRRNSNQPQHF.

This chain joins TRBV19 and TRBJ1-5; 7 positions match TRBD1. With V trimmed by 5 bases and J by 7 bases, 17 bases remained unmatched. The CDR3 spans 17 residues. In germline, CDR1 is LNHDA, CDR2 SQIVND (reference sequence). For the CDR3, the DNA is TGTGCCAGTAGTCGGATGGTCTACAGGGGTCGGGTGCAGCCCCAGCATTTT. Translated, it gives CASSRMVYRGRVQPQHF.

This chain links TRBV12-3 or TRBV12-4 with TRBJ1-2; a weak D match, TRBD1 (6 bases). The CDR3 covers 13 residues. Trimming pared 1 base from V and 5 bases from J, leaving 8 bases between. The CDR3 here is CASSLEDRYGYTF. The DNA for the CDR3 is TGTGCCAGCAGTTTAGAGGACAGATATGGCTACACCTTC.

This chain uses TRBV12-3 or TRBV12-4 with TRBJ2-3, with D unresolved. Trimming shortened V by 6 bases and J by 2 bases, and 9 bases separated the two germline ends. This CDR3 is 13 amino acids long. CDR3: CASRSPYTDTQYF. CDR3 coding DNA: TGTGCCAGCAGAAGCCCCTACACAGATACGCAGTATTTT.

This chain joins TRBV6-2 or TRBV6-3 and TRBJ2-3; 8 positions match TRBD2. The CDR3 is made up of 13 amino acids. The V gene end was trimmed by 6 bases and the J gene end by 5 bases; junction bases not matched to a gene: 4. From germline, CDR1 is MNHEY and CDR2 SVGEGT. CDR3 sequence (DNA): TGTGCCAGCAGCTGGCTAGCGGGAGATACGCAGTATTTT. Its protein is CASSWLAGDTQYF.

The chain employs TRBV5-6 and TRBJ1-5; tentative D call: TRBD1 (5 bases). Germline CDR1 and CDR2: SGHDT and YYEEEE. V lost 3 bases and J lost 5, with 9 bases in between. The CDR3 sequence is 13 residues long. CDR3 residues: CASSSAGDQPQHF. The CDR3 coding sequence is TGTGCCAGCAGCTCCGCGGGGGATCAGCCCCAGCATTTT.

The chain employs TRBV28 and TRBJ2-7; D perhaps matches TRBD1 (6 bases). Germline V gene sequence: CDR1 MDHEN, CDR2 SYDVKM. V was cut by 4 bases and J by 6 bases, with 13 bases left in between. This CDR3 comprises 13 residues. This CDR3 is CASSSLQGGEQYF. In nucleotides, the CDR3 is TGTGCCAGCAGTTCCCTACAGGGTGGCGAGCAGTACTTC.

The CDR3 spells CASSERIAGSSDEQFF. CDR3 nucleotide sequence: TGTGCCAGCAGTGAAAGAATAGCGGGAAGTTCGGATGAGCAGTTCTTC. The chain combines TRBV6-1 with TRBJ2-1, with 8 bases that match TRBD2. V shed 2 bases and J 8 bases; nucleotides not matched to a gene: 11. The V gene's germline CDR1 is MNHNS and CDR2 SASEGT. CDR3 length equals 16 residues.

This clone was counted once. This chain uses TRBV11-2 with TRBJ1-6, with 12 bases aligning to TRBD1. The CDR3 is 19 amino acids. Germline CDR1 SGHAT, CDR2 FQNNGV. V lost 1 base, J lost 8 bases, and 12 bases stayed unmatched. The CDR3 DNA follows: TGTGCCAGCAGCTTAGGATGGGGGACAGGGGGCTTAGGGGATTCACCCCTCCACTTT. Translation: CASSLGWGTGGLGDSPLHF.

The J gene is TRBJ1-2, the V gene TRBV3-1 (or the pseudogene TRBV3-2); TRBD1 aligns across 8 bases. J was trimmed by 4 bases and V by 4 bases; bases with no gene match: 11. Germline lookup yields CDR1 LGHDT and CDR2 YNNKEL (reference sequence). The CDR3 consists of 16 residues. The CDR3 DNA sequence: TGTGCCAGCAGCCTCGGTTTAGACAGGGGAGGCTATGGCTACACCTTC. Translated: CASSLGLDRGGYGYTF.

The chain combines TRBV19 with TRBJ2-1, with 9 positions matching TRBD2. This CDR3 region has 16 residues. Germline assignment: CDR1 LNHDA and CDR2 SQIVND (reference sequence). The ends lost 6 bases at V and 7 bases at J; junction bases unmatched: 13. The CDR3: CASSPLSGRSVNEQFF. The CDR3 DNA follows: TGTGCCAGTAGCCCCCTGAGCGGGAGGTCTGTTAATGAGCAGTTCTTC.

This sequence joins TRBV28 and TRBJ1-1; D is possibly TRBD1 (5 bases). V was cut by 1 base and J by 5 bases, with 17 bases left in between. Per the germline V gene, CDR1 is MDHEN and CDR2 is SYDVKM. This CDR3 contains 16 residues. CDR3 bases: TGTGCCAGCAGTTTATTTATGACAGTAAGGAGAACTGAAGCTTTCTTT. It is translated as CASSLFMTVRRTEAFF.

V gene TRBV5-6 combines with J gene TRBJ2-7; no definite D call. There are 13 residues in the CDR3. V lost 3 bases to trimming and J lost 2 bases, with 9 bases between them. Germline loops: CDR1 SGHDT, CDR2 YYEEEE. The CDR3: CASSSGSTYEQYF. In nucleotides, the CDR3 is TGTGCCAGCAGCTCCGGGTCGACCTACGAGCAGTACTTC.

The chain joins TRBV9 to TRBJ2-6, with D tentatively TRBD1 (6 bases). The CDR3 contains 16 residues. The germline V gene encodes CDR1 SGDLS and CDR2 YYNGEE. The V end was cut by 4 bases, the J end by 0 bases, with 11 bases between. The CDR3 coding sequence is TGTGCCAGCAGCCCAGGACAGACCTCTGGGGCCAACGTCCTGACTTTC. Residues: CASSPGQTSGANVLTF.

A word on this clone: Other DNA sequences in the sample encode the same CDR3. V usage is TRBV18 and J usage is TRBJ1-6, with 8 bases fitting TRBD1. Unmatched junction bases numbered 0, after V lost 2 bases and J lost 6 bases. The CDR3 has 14 amino acids. Germline lookup yields CDR1 KGHSH and CDR2 LQKENI. The CDR3 sequence is CASSPGQGNSPLHF. The CDR3 nucleotides are TGTGCCAGCTCACCAGGACAGGGTAATTCACCCCTCCACTTT.

This clone occurred once. V is TRBV14 and J is TRBJ1-1; D remains ambiguous. The CDR3 runs to 12 residues. Germline CDR1 SGHDN, CDR2 FVKESK. Trimming cost V 3 bases and J 7 bases, with 9 bases left between them. The CDR3 loop is CASSQNVFEAFF. CDR3 nucleotide sequence: TGTGCCAGCAGCCAGAATGTATTTGAAGCTTTCTTT.

V and J are TRBV7-2 and TRBJ2-3; 10 bases align to TRBD1. This CDR3 has 14 amino acids. The V gene end was trimmed by 5 bases and the J gene end by 5 bases; junction bases not matched to a gene: 4. Germline V gene data show CDR1 as SGHTA and CDR2 as FQGNSA. The CDR3 DNA reads as TGTGCCAGCAGCCCGGGACAGGGGATAGATACGCAGTATTTT. Protein: CASSPGQGIDTQYF.

This rearrangement joins TRBV3-1 (or the pseudogene TRBV3-2) to TRBJ2-1; maybe TRBD1 (5 bases). Germline loops: CDR1 LGHDT, CDR2 YNNKEL (reference sequence). This CDR3 has 16 amino acids. V was trimmed by 1 base and J by 2 bases, leaving 12 bases between them. CDR3 DNA: TGTGCCAGCAGCCAAGGAATTGACAGCACCTACAATGAGCAGTTCTTC. Its protein product is CASSQGIDSTYNEQFF.

This chain connects TRBV28 to TRBJ1-3; 8 bases line up with TRBD1. In germline, CDR1 is MDHEN, CDR2 SYDVKM. The CDR3 consists of 14 residues. Trimming removed 6 bases from V and 3 bases from J; junction bases left unmatched: 4. The CDR3 loop is CASSLDRVGNTIYF. The CDR3 DNA is TGTGCCAGCAGCCTGGACAGGGTTGGAAACACCATATATTTT.

The CDR3 spells CASSLWDRVSPLHF. DNA for the CDR3: TGTGCCAGCTCACTCTGGGACAGGGTTTCACCCCTCCACTTT. This rearrangement joins TRBV18 to TRBJ1-6; 9 bases agree with TRBD1. CDR3 length equals 14 residues. From germline, CDR1 is KGHSH and CDR2 LQKENI. The ends lost 4 bases at V and 9 bases at J; junction bases unmatched: 4. Together with reference TRBV18 and TRBJ1-6, the CDR3 gives the full variable domain: NAGVMQNPRHLVRRRGQEARLRCSPMKGHSHVYWYRQLPEEGLKFMVYLQKENIIDESGMPKERFSAEFPKEGPSILRIQQVVRGDSAAYFCASSLWDRVSPLHFGNGTRLTVT.

The rearrangement links TRBV28 to TRBJ2-7, with TRBD1 matching 9 bases. Germline CDR1 and CDR2: MDHEN and SYDVKM. The CDR3 is made up of 16 amino acids. Losses at the gene ends were 1 base for V and 5 bases for J; bases not matched to a gene: 9. The CDR3 bases are TGTGCCAGCAGTTTATACAGGGGGCGAAGTATGGACGAGCAGTACTTC. As protein: CASSLYRGRSMDEQYF.